This record concerns one TCR beta chain sequence. The junction shows a germline mismatch at one end, possibly a read error. Via MiXCR, TCRdb re-called the 5' RACE reads, giving one row per CDR3 protein. The data show 5,000 to 6,500 distinct CDR3 sequences, approximately 59% seen once. The CDR3 has 15 residues. Germline lookup yields CDR1 SGHRS and CDR2 YFSETQ. The specimen was tumor-infiltrating memory CD4+ T cells sorted from the breast tumor. Subset in this sample: memory CD4+ T cells, CD4+CD45RO+CD25-. The chain recombines TRBV5-1 with TRBJ2-5, with 7 positions matching TRBD1. The sequence was collected from a female donor with breast cancer. The CDR3 DNA follows: TGTGCCAGCAGCGTGTCCCCACAGGGGTTAGAGACCCAGTACTTC. Encoded protein: CASSVSPQGLETQYF.